This T cell receptor beta chain was captured in a study of control samples from healthy donors and cancer patients. This table comes from immunoSEQ multiplex PCR, and its TCRdb copy is limited to in-frame clones, with some not included. The sample carries under 95,000 clones, about nine tenths recorded once. Of note for this clone: At the DNA level, this CDR3 is encoded by other sequences in the same sample as well.

Germline CDR1 and CDR2: MNHNS and SASEGT. The CDR3 is made up of 15 amino acids. The germline V and J ends were trimmed by 3 bases and 0 bases, with 10 bases remaining between them. The V and J genes are TRBV6-1 and TRBJ2-3, with no clear D. Material: blood. This TCR was sampled from a woman aged 25 to 39 in good health. CDR3 protein: CASSERWASTDTQYF. DNA for the CDR3: TGTGCCAGCAGTGAGCGGTGGGCCAGCACAGATACGCAGTATTTT.